These 28 T cell receptor beta chains came from one sample sequenced in a study of blood T cell repertoires in COVID-19. Assay: immunoSEQ multiplex PCR; the TCRdb copy retains only in-frame clones and omits some. Of almost 400,000 clones listed, roughly 88% are singletons. The sample consisted of PBMCs or T cells enriched from blood (not recorded which). All receptors derive from a woman in her twenties or thirties with acute COVID-19.

The chain links TRBV27 to TRBJ2-7; 7 bases are shared with TRBD1. This CDR3 is 16 amino acids long. The ends lost 2 bases at V and 0 bases at J; junction bases unmatched: 7. Germline-derived CDR1 and CDR2 are MNHEY and SMNVEV (reference sequence). CDR3 nucleotide sequence: TGTGCCAGCAGTTTAATAGGGGACAGATACTCCTACGAGCAGTACTTC. Its protein product is CASSLIGDRYSYEQYF.

As concerns this clone: The identical CDR3 is also encoded by other nucleotide sequences in the sample. CDR3 protein: CAWSPGTGYGYTF. The CDR3 DNA reads TGTGCCTGGAGCCCGGGGACAGGATATGGCTACACCTTC. This chain uses TRBV30 with TRBJ1-2; 8 bases agree with TRBD1. CDR1 is GTSNPN, CDR2 SVGIG, per germline (reference sequence). Germline trimming cut 3 bases from V and 5 bases from J; bases unmatched to any gene: 5. The CDR3 has 13 amino acids.

The chain carries TRBV28 and TRBJ2-7; 7 bases map to TRBD2. The CDR3 spans 13 residues. V was clipped by 8 bases and J by 1 base; unmatched bases: 5. Germline-derived CDR1 and CDR2 are MDHEN and SYDVKM. The CDR3 coding sequence is TGTGCCAGCGGGGGACTAATTTCCTACGAGCAGTACTTC. This codes for CASGGLISYEQYF.

About this clone itself: This same CDR3 is encoded by further DNA sequences in the sample. The chain joins TRBV7-2 to TRBJ2-3, with a weak D call TRBD2 (6 bases). This CDR3 contains 15 residues. The V end lost 5 bases, the J end lost 0 bases, and 12 bases lay between the germline ends. Per germline, CDR1 SGHTA and CDR2 FQGNSA. The CDR3 nucleotides read TGTGCCAGCAGCCTTGTTCGGGGGAGCACAGATACGCAGTATTTT. This translates into CASSLVRGSTDTQYF. The complete variable domain, with remaining parts taken from reference TRBV7-2 and TRBJ2-3, reads GAGVSQSPSNKVTEKGKDVELRCDPISGHTALYWYRQSLGQGLEFLIYFQGNSAPDKSGLPSDRFSAERTGGSVSTLTIQRTQQEDSAVYLCASSLVRGSTDTQYFGPGTRLTVL.

Comments on this clone: This sample includes further DNA sequences coding for the same CDR3. The V call is TRBV5-1, the J call TRBJ2-7; D is perhaps TRBD2 (6 bases). Trimming took 2 bases from V and 3 from J, leaving 9 bases between them. Germline V gene sequence: CDR1 SGHRS, CDR2 YFSETQ. The CDR3 contains 13 residues. CDR3 nucleotide sequence: TGCGCCAGCAGCTTCGGCGGGAACTACGAGCAGTACTTC. Translated: CASSFGGNYEQYF.

V usage is TRBV6-2 or TRBV6-3 and J usage is TRBJ2-7; 7 nucleotides agree with TRBD1. CDR1 is MNHEY and CDR2 is SVGEGT in the germline V gene. The CDR3 sequence is 15 residues long. The junction had 6 bases not matched to a gene; V was cut back by 2 bases and J by 2 bases. In DNA, the CDR3 is TGTGCCAGCAGTTACGGGGACAGCTCAACCTACGAGCAGTACTTC. Protein sequence: CASSYGDSSTYEQYF.

The rearrangement uses TRBV6-4 and TRBJ2-1; TRBD2 agrees at 11 bases. The junction had 3 bases not matched to a gene; V was cut back by 4 bases and J by 4 bases. This CDR3 is 15 amino acids long. Per the germline V gene, CDR1 is MRHNA and CDR2 is SNTAGT. The CDR3 bases are TGTGCCAGCAGTGCCAGACTAGCGGGGTACAATGAGCAGTTCTTC. As protein: CASSARLAGYNEQFF.

The gene calls are TRBV11-3 and TRBJ2-2, with 10 bases matching TRBD2. V shed 4 bases and J 7 bases; nucleotides not matched to a gene: 9. The CDR3 has 16 residues. CDR1 SGHNT and CDR2 YENEEA come from the germline V gene. The CDR3 sequence: CASSSGVLAGDGELFF. As DNA, the CDR3 is TGTGCCAGCAGCTCGGGTGTTCTAGCGGGGGACGGGGAGCTGTTTTTT.

The genes are TRBV24-1 and TRBJ2-1; 9 bases are shared with TRBD1. The CDR3 runs 16 residues. The V and J ends lost 3 bases and 4 bases, in that order; junction bases with no gene match: 6. CDR1 and CDR2 from the germline V gene are KGHDR and SFDVKD. This CDR3 is CATSDQQGASYNEQFF. The CDR3 nucleotides read TGTGCCACCAGTGATCAACAGGGGGCCTCGTACAATGAGCAGTTCTTC.

The chain couples TRBV30 to TRBJ2-2, with D perhaps matching TRBD1 (5 bases). The CDR3 has 12 residues. Germline V gene lookup returns CDR1 GTSNPN and CDR2 SVGIG (reference sequence). V lost 4 bases, J lost 5 bases, and 8 bases lay in between. The CDR3 sequence is CAWTGRTGELFF. DNA of the CDR3: TGTGCCTGGACAGGGCGGACCGGGGAGCTGTTTTTT.

V is TRBV7-2 and J is TRBJ2-3, with 11 bases lining up with TRBD2. Losses at the gene ends were 4 bases for V and 2 bases for J; bases not matched to a gene: 11. Germline CDR1 reads SGHTA; CDR2 reads FQGNSA. The CDR3 is 18 amino acids. This chain's CDR3 is CASSSAILAGAITDTQYF. The CDR3 nucleotides are TGTGCCAGCAGCTCCGCTATACTAGCGGGAGCAATCACAGATACGCAGTATTTT. Using reference TRBV7-2 and TRBJ2-3 for the parts outside the CDR3, the full variable domain is GAGVSQSPSNKVTEKGKDVELRCDPISGHTALYWYRQSLGQGLEFLIYFQGNSAPDKSGLPSDRFSAERTGGSVSTLTIQRTQQEDSAVYLCASSSAILAGAITDTQYFGPGTRLTVL.

The chain carries TRBV10-3 and TRBJ1-3, with D uncertain. There are 16 residues in the CDR3. Germline V gene data show CDR1 as ENHRY and CDR2 as SYGVKD. V lost 0 bases to trimming and J lost 2 bases, with 11 bases between them. CDR3 sequence (DNA): TGTGCCATCAGTGAGTCGATACCGGGGACTGGAAACACCATATATTTT. Amino acids: CAISESIPGTGNTIYF.

This chain uses TRBV24-1 with TRBJ2-7; tentative D call: TRBD1 (6 bases). V was clipped by 5 bases and J by 2 bases, with 9 bases between them. CDR1 is KGHDR, CDR2 SFDVKD, per germline. The CDR3 contains 13 residues. This CDR3 is CATSGTDTYEQYF. CDR3 DNA sequence: TGTGCCACCAGTGGGACAGATACCTACGAGCAGTACTTC.

V usage is TRBV24-1 and J usage is TRBJ1-5, with D unclear. Germline V gene data show CDR1 as KGHDR and CDR2 as SFDVKD. The CDR3 sequence is 13 residues long. V lost 0 bases to trimming and J lost 9 bases, with 8 bases between them. The CDR3 DNA follows: TGTGCCACCAGTGATTTGTCTAACCGGCCCCAGCATTTT. Translation: CATSDLSNRPQHF.

This clone has only a few counts. The chain joins TRBV27 to TRBJ1-6; a possible D gene is TRBD1 (5 bases). The CDR3 extends over 16 amino acids. Trimming left V 6 bases short and J 10 bases short, with 22 bases between. Germline CDR1 reads MNHEY; CDR2 reads SMNVEV (reference sequence). CDR3 region: CASSPNGGGWQSPLHF. The CDR3 DNA reads as TGTGCCAGCAGCCCTAACGGGGGTGGTTGGCAGTCACCCCTCCACTTT.

This clone was detected only once. The rearrangement uses TRBV6-2 or TRBV6-3 and TRBJ1-1; D unresolved. Germline CDR1 and CDR2: MNHEY and SVGEGT. V shed 0 bases and J shed 4 bases, with 18 bases lying between them. The CDR3 sequence is 17 residues long. The CDR3 DNA reads TGTGCCAGCAGTTACTCGCTGTCGCCGCCGCGTCTCACTGAAGCTTTCTTT. It translates to CASSYSLSPPRLTEAFF.

This clone has a single count. This chain links TRBV5-4 with TRBJ2-6; D ambiguous. This CDR3 is 16 amino acids long. Trimming took off 0 bases at V and 0 bases at J, with 7 bases between the two ends. CDR1 and CDR2 (germline): SGHNT, YYREEE (reference sequence). The CDR3 loop is CASSLGLSSGANVLTF. The CDR3 nucleotides read TGTGCCAGCAGCTTGGGACTCAGCTCTGGGGCCAACGTCCTGACTTTC.

Concerning this clone itself: The same CDR3 arises from other DNA sequences in this sample as well. The chain uses TRBV10-1 and TRBJ1-1, with D possibly matching TRBD1 (6 bases). The length of the CDR3 is 13 residues. Trimming removed 6 bases from V and 0 bases from J, with 8 bases in between. The germline CDR1 and CDR2 sequences are WNHNN and SYGVQD (reference sequence). CDR3 residues: CASSGQLNTEAFF. The CDR3 region has the DNA TGCGCCAGCAGCGGACAGTTGAACACTGAAGCTTTCTTT.

The chain carries TRBV10-3 and TRBJ1-3, with D maybe TRBD1 (6 bases). Germline CDR1 reads ENHRY; CDR2 reads SYGVKD. The CDR3 runs 15 residues. V lost 6 bases, J lost 0 bases, and 12 bases lay in between. CDR3 region: CAIRNTGSSGNTIYF. The DNA for the CDR3 is TGTGCCATCAGAAATACAGGGAGCTCTGGAAACACCATATATTTT.

The chain joins TRBV9 to TRBJ1-3; D is unclear. The V end was cut by 4 bases, the J end by 0 bases, with 14 bases between. Germline V gene data show CDR1 as SGDLS and CDR2 as YYNGEE. This CDR3 region has 16 residues. CDR3 region: CASSPLEGFSGNTIYF. The CDR3, as DNA: TGTGCCAGCAGCCCCCTTGAGGGCTTCTCTGGAAACACCATATATTTT.

The rearrangement uses TRBV5-4 and TRBJ2-1, with a weak D call TRBD1 (8 bases). The germline V gene has CDR1 SGHNT and CDR2 YYREEE (reference sequence). Trimming pared 5 bases from V and 7 bases from J, leaving 19 bases between. The CDR3 sequence is 15 residues long. CDR3 DNA: TGTGCCAGCAGACCTACAGGGGGGGTTGGGAATGAGCAGTTCTTC. Translated, it gives CASRPTGGVGNEQFF. The full variable domain, in which reference TRBV5-4 and TRBJ2-1 provide the parts outside the CDR3, is ETGVTQSPTHLIKTRGQQVTLRCSSQSGHNTVSWYQQALGQGPQFIFQYYREEENGRGNFPPRFSGLQFPNYSSELNVNALELDDSALYLCASRPTGGVGNEQFFGPGTRLTVL.

Here the CDR3 DNA reads TGTGCCAGCAGCCAGGGTTCGAGCACAGATACGCAGTATTTT. Protein product: CASSQGSSTDTQYF. The chain combines TRBV2 with TRBJ2-3; D possibly corresponds to TRBD1 (5 bases). The CDR3 sequence is 14 residues long. The V gene's germline CDR1 is SNHLY and CDR2 FYNNEI. V was shortened by 6 bases and J by 0 bases, with 10 bases between the two germline ends.

The gene calls are TRBV7-2 and TRBJ2-5; D is perhaps TRBD1 (6 bases). The CDR3 spans 13 residues. The germline CDR1 and CDR2 sequences are SGHTA and FQGNSA. The V end lost 5 bases, the J end lost 9 bases, and 16 bases lay between the germline ends. CDR3 amino acids: CASSQDSGKAQYF. As DNA, the CDR3 is TGTGCCAGCAGCCAGGACAGTGGAAAGGCCCAGTACTTC. Full variable domain (outside the CDR3, taken from reference TRBV7-2 and TRBJ2-5): GAGVSQSPSNKVTEKGKDVELRCDPISGHTALYWYRQSLGQGLEFLIYFQGNSAPDKSGLPSDRFSAERTGGSVSTLTIQRTQQEDSAVYLCASSQDSGKAQYFGPGTRLLVL.

This chain uses TRBV7-2 with TRBJ2-1; 9 bases map to TRBD1. The junction had 15 bases not matched to a gene; V was cut back by 4 bases and J by 8 bases. This CDR3 spans 17 amino acids. Germline V gene data show CDR1 as SGHTA and CDR2 as FQGNSA. The CDR3 reads CASSWKSGTGFWYEQFF. In DNA form, the CDR3 reads TGTGCCAGCAGCTGGAAGTCCGGGACAGGGTTTTGGTATGAGCAGTTCTTC.

The chain is built from TRBV19 and TRBJ2-4; unclear D gene. Germline assignment: CDR1 LNHDA and CDR2 SQIVND (reference sequence). The CDR3 extends over 16 amino acids. V dropped 3 bases and J dropped 0 bases, with 12 bases sitting between them. In nucleotides, the CDR3 is TGTGCCAGTAGTATCGCCAGTTTTCCAGCCAAAAACATTCAGTACTTC. This gives the protein CASSIASFPAKNIQYF. The full variable domain, completed using reference TRBV19 and TRBJ2-4, is DGGITQSPKYLFRKEGQNVTLSCEQNLNHDAMYWYRQDPGQGLRLIYYSQIVNDFQKGDIAEGYSVSREKKESFPLTVTSAQKNPTAFYLCASSIASFPAKNIQYFGAGTRLSVL.

The chain employs TRBV11-2 and TRBJ2-3, with D perhaps TRBD1 (5 bases). V lost 0 bases and J lost 5, with 12 bases in between. CDR3 size: 15 residues. Germline V gives CDR1 SGHAT, CDR2 FQNNGV. CDR3 sequence reads: CASSLDLQGGDTQYF. The DNA of the CDR3 is TGTGCCAGCAGCTTAGATCTCCAGGGCGGAGATACGCAGTATTTT.

The J gene is TRBJ1-2, the V gene TRBV5-1; 9 positions agree with TRBD1. Losses at the gene ends were 0 bases for V and 8 bases for J; bases not matched to a gene: 8. Germline V gene data show CDR1 as SGHRS and CDR2 as YFSETQ. The CDR3 spans 15 residues. CDR3 in amino acids: CASSLETGGARGYTF. CDR3 sequence (DNA): TGCGCCAGCAGCTTGGAAACAGGGGGCGCAAGGGGCTACACCTTC. Complete variable domain (other parts from reference TRBV5-1 and TRBJ1-2): KAGVTQTPRYLIKTRGQQVTLSCSPISGHRSVSWYQQTPGQGLQFLFEYFSETQRNKGNFPGRFSGRQFSNSRSEMNVSTLELGDSALYLCASSLETGGARGYTFGSGTRLTVV.

This clone was detected only once. The chain carries TRBV5-1 and TRBJ2-3; a possible D gene is TRBD2 (5 bases). Germline CDR1 SGHRS, CDR2 YFSETQ. The CDR3 length is 16 residues. Trimming removed 2 bases at V and 2 bases at J, with 15 bases between. CDR3 in amino acids: CASSFSGKTNTDTQYF. DNA of the CDR3: TGCGCCAGCAGCTTCTCCGGGAAGACAAACACAGATACGCAGTATTTT.